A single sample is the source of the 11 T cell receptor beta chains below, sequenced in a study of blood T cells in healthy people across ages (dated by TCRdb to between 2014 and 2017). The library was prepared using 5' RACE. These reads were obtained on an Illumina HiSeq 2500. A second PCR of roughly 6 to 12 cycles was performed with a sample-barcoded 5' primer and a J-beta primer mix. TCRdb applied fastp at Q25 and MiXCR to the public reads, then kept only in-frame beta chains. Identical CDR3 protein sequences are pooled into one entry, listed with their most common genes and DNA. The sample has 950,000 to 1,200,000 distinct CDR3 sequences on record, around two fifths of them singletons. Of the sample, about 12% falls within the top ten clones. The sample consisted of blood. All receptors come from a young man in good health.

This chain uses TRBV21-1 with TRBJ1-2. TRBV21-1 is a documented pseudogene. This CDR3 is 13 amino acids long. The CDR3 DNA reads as TGTGCCAGCAGCAAAGCGGGGTCGGATGGCTGCACCTTC. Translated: CASSKAGSDGCTF.

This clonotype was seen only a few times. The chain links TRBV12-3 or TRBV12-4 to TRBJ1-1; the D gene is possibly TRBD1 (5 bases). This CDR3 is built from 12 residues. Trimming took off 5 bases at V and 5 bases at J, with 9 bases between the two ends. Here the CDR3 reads CASSPRQTEAFF. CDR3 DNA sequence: TGTGCCAGCAGTCCCCGACAGACTGAAGCTTTCTTT.

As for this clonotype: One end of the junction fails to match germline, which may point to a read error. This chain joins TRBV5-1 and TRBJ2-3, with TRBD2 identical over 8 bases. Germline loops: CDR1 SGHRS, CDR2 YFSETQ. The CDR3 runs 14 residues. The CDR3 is CTSSLGTRIDTQYF. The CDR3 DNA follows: TGCACCAGCAGCTTGGGGACTAGGATAGATACGCAGTATTTT. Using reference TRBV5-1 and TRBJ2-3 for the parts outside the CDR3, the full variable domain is KAGVTQTPRYLIKTRGQQVTLSCSPISGHRSVSWYQQTPGQGLQFLFEYFSETQRNKGNFPGRFSGRQFSNSRSEMNVSTLELGDSALYLCTSSLGTRIDTQYFGPGTRLTVL.

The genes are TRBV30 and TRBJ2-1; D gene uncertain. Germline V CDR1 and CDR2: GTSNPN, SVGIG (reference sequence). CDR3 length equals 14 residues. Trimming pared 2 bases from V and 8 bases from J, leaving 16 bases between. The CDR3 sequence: CAWSFGNQVDEQFF. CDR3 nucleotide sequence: TGTGCCTGGAGTTTTGGGAACCAGGTGGATGAGCAGTTCTTC. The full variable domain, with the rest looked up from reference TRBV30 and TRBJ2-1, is SQTIHQWPATLVQPVGSPLSLECTVEGTSNPNLYWYRQAAGRGLQLLFYSVGIGQISSEVPQNLSASRPQDRQFILSSKKLLLSDSGFYLCAWSFGNQVDEQFFGPGTRLTVL.

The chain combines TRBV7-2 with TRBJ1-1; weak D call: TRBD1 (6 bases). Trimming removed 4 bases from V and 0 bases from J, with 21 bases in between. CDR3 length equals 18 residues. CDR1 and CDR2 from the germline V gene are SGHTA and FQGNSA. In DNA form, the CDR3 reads TGTGCCAGCAGCTCTCTGGGGGGCAGGACACTTTTGAACACTGAAGCTTTCTTT. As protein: CASSSLGGRTLLNTEAFF.

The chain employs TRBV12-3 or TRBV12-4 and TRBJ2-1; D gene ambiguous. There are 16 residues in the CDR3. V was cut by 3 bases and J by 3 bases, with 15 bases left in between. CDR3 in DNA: TGTGCCAGCAGTTTTCTGTCTAGTTTAGACTACAATGAGCAGTTCTTC. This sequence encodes CASSFLSSLDYNEQFF.

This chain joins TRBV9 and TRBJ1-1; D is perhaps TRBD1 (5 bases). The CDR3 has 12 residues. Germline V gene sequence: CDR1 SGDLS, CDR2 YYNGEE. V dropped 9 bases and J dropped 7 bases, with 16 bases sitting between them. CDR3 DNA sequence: TGTGCCACCGAAACCTTGGGGGGTGAAGCTTTCTTT. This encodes CATETLGGEAFF.

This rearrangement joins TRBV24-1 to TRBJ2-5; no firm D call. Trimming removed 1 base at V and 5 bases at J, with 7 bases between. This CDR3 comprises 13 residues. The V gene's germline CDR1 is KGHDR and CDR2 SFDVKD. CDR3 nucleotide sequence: TGTGCCACCAGTGATTTCTCGGTCGAGACCCAGTACTTC. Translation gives CATSDFSVETQYF.

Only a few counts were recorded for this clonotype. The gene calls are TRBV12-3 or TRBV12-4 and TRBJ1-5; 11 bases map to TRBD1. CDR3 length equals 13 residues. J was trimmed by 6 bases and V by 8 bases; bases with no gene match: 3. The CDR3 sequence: CASGTGGSQPQHF. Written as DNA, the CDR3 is TGTGCCAGCGGGACAGGGGGATCTCAGCCCCAGCATTTT.

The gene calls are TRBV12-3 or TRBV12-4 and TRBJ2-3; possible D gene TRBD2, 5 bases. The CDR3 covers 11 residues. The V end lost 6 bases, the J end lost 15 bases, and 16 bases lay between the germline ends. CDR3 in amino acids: CASRMGDMQYF. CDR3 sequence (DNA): TGTGCCAGCAGAATGGGAGATATGCAATATTTT.

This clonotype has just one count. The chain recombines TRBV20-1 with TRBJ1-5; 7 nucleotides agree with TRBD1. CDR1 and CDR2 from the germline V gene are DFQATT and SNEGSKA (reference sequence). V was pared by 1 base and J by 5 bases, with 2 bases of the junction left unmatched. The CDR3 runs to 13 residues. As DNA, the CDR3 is TGCAGTGCTAGAGGACAGGGTTATCAGCCCCAGCATTTT. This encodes CSARGQGYQPQHF.